This T cell receptor (beta chain) was sequenced during a study of T cell responses to AZD1222 COVID-19 vaccine. Concerning this clone itself: The antigen is undetermined.

Findings and limits, study-wide: A mostly white British donor set with more females was recruited, and clonal diversity was possibly underestimated. Only a handful of AZD1222 recipients tested seropositive at baseline. Spike-specific TCR breadth and depth were elevated following two AZD1222 doses.

Trimming cost V 3 bases and J 2 bases; bases outside gene matches: 10. The CDR3 has 17 amino acids. CDR1 is MDHEN, CDR2 SYDVKM, per germline. Clones were sequenced by immunoSEQ multiplex PCR, and TCRdb holds only the in-frame ones, with some missing. Of approximately 140,000 clones listed, 85% to 95% are singletons. The V gene is TRBV28, the J gene TRBJ2-3, with TRBD2 matching over 8 bases. The origin of this receptor is an adult in good health. Here the sequenced sample was peripheral blood, taken on day 0 of MenACWY control vaccination. The CDR3 loop reads CASSFLELAEITDTQYF. CDR3 sequence (DNA): TGTGCCAGCAGTTTTCTTGAACTAGCGGAGATCACAGATACGCAGTATTTT.